A selection of T cell receptor beta chains follows, all from one sample in a study of TIL therapy for anti-PD-1-resistant metastatic lung cancer. The repertoire was sequenced with immunoSEQ multiplex PCR; TCRdb's copy has only in-frame clones and lacks some. Of approximately 92,000 clones in the sample, about two thirds are singletons; the top ten hold around 9.9%. The starting material was tumor tissue, obtained at baseline. The receptors come from a person aged 25 to 79 with non-small cell lung cancer. Both conserved end residues are part of each CDR3. D genes are given only for firm matches. The listing skips clone size in some rows; elsewhere it reads once, few, many or a size class.

j_gene	v_gene	d_gene	abundance	CDR3nt	CDR3aa
TRBJ1-1	TRBV2	.	.	TGTGCCAGCATCCGGCTTGCTGAAGCTTTCTTT	CASIRLAEAFF
TRBJ2-7	TRBV6-2/TRBV6-3	.	.	TGTGCCAGCAGTTACCCCAGGACCGCATCCTACGAGCAGTACTTC	CASSYPRTASYEQYF
TRBJ1-5	TRBV5-8	.	.	TGTGCCAGCAGCTCTTGGAATGGCAATCAGCCCCAGCATTTT	CASSSWNGNQPQHF
TRBJ2-3	TRBV7-2	TRBD2	few	TGTGCCAGCAGCTTAGGTGGACTAGGATCAGATACGCAGTATTTT	CASSLGGLGSDTQYF
TRBJ1-6	TRBV7-6	.	.	TGTGCCAGCAGCTTAGCCGGGACCAATTCACCCCTCCACTTT	CASSLAGTNSPLHF
TRBJ2-5	TRBV10-3	TRBD1	few	TGTGCCATCAGTGAAGGGGGCTCCCAGGGAGAGACCCAGTACTTC	CAISEGGSQGETQYF
TRBJ2-5	TRBV13	TRBD2	few	TGTGCCAGCAGCTCCCTGGGACTAGCTGAGGAGACCCAGTACTTC	CASSSLGLAEETQYF
TRBJ1-3	TRBV19	.	few	TGTGCCAGTCAGACCCCGGGACACCCACGCTCTGGAAACACCATATATTTT	CASQTPGHPRSGNTIYF
TRBJ2-1	TRBV12-3/TRBV12-4	.	few	TGTGCCAGCAGTCCCTTTGGGAATGAGCAGTTCTTC	CASSPFGNEQFF
TRBJ1-2	TRBV18	.	.	TGTGCCAGCTCACCACTTATTAACATCCAATCGAGCTACACCTTC	CASSPLINIQSSYTF
TRBJ2-2	TRBV5-5	.	.	TGTGCCAGCAGCGATTACAGGGAGACCGGGGAGCTGTTTTTT	CASSDYRETGELFF
TRBJ1-2	TRBV19	.	.	TGTGCCAGTAACTCGCCGGGGAATAACTATGGCTACACCTTC	CASNSPGNNYGYTF
TRBJ1-1	TRBV7-8	TRBD1	.	TGTGCCAGCAGGAAACAGGGGTTCTTGACTGAAGCTTTCTTT	CASRKQGFLTEAFF
TRBJ2-5	TRBV3-1/TRBV3-2	.	.	TGTGCCAGCAGCCAAGATTTCAAGGCAGGAGGGGAGACCCAGTACTTC	CASSQDFKAGGETQYF
TRBJ2-6	TRBV9	.	.	TGTGCCAGCAGCGTAGATTTTATCTCTGGGGCCAACGTCCTGACTTTC	CASSVDFISGANVLTF
TRBJ2-1	TRBV28	TRBD2	.	TGTGCCAGCAGTTTGACTAGCGGTTCCTACAATGAGCAGTTCTTC	CASSLTSGSYNEQFF
TRBJ2-7	TRBV9	.	.	TGTGCCAGCAACAGGGAAGGAGGGTCCGAGCAGTACTTC	CASNREGGSEQYF
TRBJ1-5	TRBV19	.	.	TGTGCCAGTATTTCCCCCTCGTCCTATAGCAATCAGCCCCAGCATTTT	CASISPSSYSNQPQHF
TRBJ1-5	TRBV4-1	TRBD1	.	TGCGCCAGCAGCCAAGCCGGGACAGTAATGCCCCAGCATTTT	CASSQAGTVMPQHF
TRBJ2-1	TRBV7-2	.	.	TGTGCCAGCAGCTTAGCCCCTGGCTATACTGAGCAGTTCTTC	CASSLAPGYTEQFF
TRBJ2-5	TRBV11-2	TRBD2	.	TGTGCCAGCAGCTTAAGCGGGCTAGCGGGAGGGCGCGAGACCCAGTACTTC	CASSLSGLAGGRETQYF
TRBJ2-7	TRBV6-6	.	.	TGTGCCAGCAGTTACGTCGCTACCTACGAGCAGTACTTC	CASSYVATYEQYF
TRBJ1-4	TRBV28	TRBD1	.	TGTGCCAGCAGACGACAGGGGGGTTCGAGACTGTTTTTT	CASRRQGGSRLFF
TRBJ1-5	TRBV27	.	few	TGTGCCAGCAGTTTTGGGGGGAATCAGCCCCAGCATTTT	CASSFGGNQPQHF
TRBJ2-7	TRBV5-4	.	.	TGTGCCAGCAGCTTGGATCCCGGGACACCGGGGGAGCAGTACTTC	CASSLDPGTPGEQYF
TRBJ2-2	TRBV13	.	few	TGTGCCAGCAGCTCCTACATTACCGGGGAGCTGTTTTTT	CASSSYITGELFF
TRBJ1-5	TRBV28	.	.	TGTGCCAGCAGTTTACCGGGGGGGAGGACTCAGCCCCAGCATTTT	CASSLPGGRTQPQHF
TRBJ2-3	TRBV6-5	TRBD2	.	TGTGCCAGCAGTTACCGGCTAGCGGGCACAGATACGCAGTATTTT	CASSYRLAGTDTQYF
TRBJ2-4	TRBV7-2	.	many	TGTGCCAGCAGCTTAGGCGGGGCCCTGGCCAAAAACATTCAGTACTTC	CASSLGGALAKNIQYF
TRBJ2-5	TRBV29-1	TRBD1	.	TGCAGCGTTGAAGGACCCCGGGACAGGGACCAAGAGACCCAGTACTTC	CSVEGPRDRDQETQYF
TRBJ1-2	TRBV11-2	.	.	TGTGCCAGTACTACTGGCAGGAGGAACTATGGCTACACCTTC	CASTTGRRNYGYTF
TRBJ1-1	TRBV29-1	.	.	TGCAGCGTTGAGGGGTCGGGCACTGAAGCTTTCTTT	CSVEGSGTEAFF
TRBJ2-5	TRBV19	TRBD2	.	TGTGCCAGTAGTATAGGGGCTAGCGGCCAAGAGACCCAGTACTTC	CASSIGASGQETQYF
TRBJ2-5	TRBV29-1	TRBD2	few	TGCAGCGGGCCGGGGGGGGGTACAGTGAAGACCCAGTACTTC	CSGPGGGTVKTQYF
TRBJ1-4	TRBV4-1	.	.	TGCGCCAGCAGCCAAGCGTGGACTGAAAAACTGTTTTTT	CASSQAWTEKLFF
TRBJ2-7	TRBV9	.	.	TGTGCCAGCAGCGTGGGAGGGACAGGTTCGGCCGAGCAGTACTTC	CASSVGGTGSAEQYF